This T cell receptor beta chain was observed in a study of shared clonotypes between healthy human individuals. Notes on the study in general: Lower generation probabilities were found for non-shared clonotypes than for those shared by all four donors.

Every immunoSEQ plate was one replicate of a subset's evenly spread DNA. Method: immunoSEQ multiplex PCR; TCRdb's copy keeps in-frame clones and lacks some. The sample has 1.5 million to 1.9 million clones; 98% are singletons. This clone was counted a single time. Its antigen remains unidentified. Healthy and HIV-negative, the adult donors had no recent acute infections or vaccinations. Trimming took 1 base from V and 1 from J, leaving 7 bases between them. Germline CDR1 is SGHTA and CDR2 is FQGNSA. This CDR3 is 14 amino acids long. Input material: naive CD4+ T cells sorted from blood. The subset here: CD45RA+ positively selected. This receptor was identified in a man aged 25 to 40 in good health. This chain links TRBV7-2 with TRBJ2-5; the D is unclear. CDR3 region: CASSLDWLQETQYF. As DNA, the CDR3 is TGTGCCAGCAGCTTAGATTGGCTCCAAGAGACCCAGTACTTC.